This entry lists 5 T cell receptor beta chains sequenced from one sample in a study of immune heterogeneity within non-small cell lung tumors. Using 32 V and 13 J primers, multiplex PCR amplified TCR beta CDR3. TCRdb ran MiXCR on the multiplex PCR reads and lists one entry per CDR3 protein. The sample carries some 21,000 distinct CDR3 sequences, 28% recorded once. TCRs were amplified from 600 ng gDNA of bulk tumor per sample. Every primary tumor yielded several biopsies, spaced far apart, that were taken during surgery. Curative surgery was undertaken by patients, who had untreated, newly diagnosed non-small cell lung cancer. The sample comprised lung tumor tissue. The receptors originated from a man aged 35-49 years with non-small cell lung cancer.

Many counts were recorded for this clonotype. The chain uses TRBV6-1 and TRBJ2-2; D remains unclear. V lost 5 bases, J lost 1 base, and 8 bases lay in between. The CDR3 runs 14 residues. The germline V gene has CDR1 MNHNS and CDR2 SASEGT. The CDR3 nucleotides are TGTGCCAGCAGTTCCACGGAGAACACCGGGGAGCTGTTTTTT. Protein sequence: CASSSTENTGELFF.

This clonotype has more than one count but fewer than ten. Germline and junction disagree at one end, which may indicate a read error. V and J are TRBV6-1 and TRBJ1-2, with TRBD1 matching 8 bases. Germline lookup yields CDR1 MNHNS and CDR2 SASEGT. The CDR3 loop spans 15 amino acids. CDR3 region: CASSEAGQAMYGYTF. The CDR3 nucleotides read TGTGCCAGCAGCGAAGCGGGACAGGCCATGTATGGCTACACCTTC.

At least ten counts were recorded for this clonotype. V usage is TRBV10-2 and J usage is TRBJ2-1, with 11 bases fitting TRBD1. The CDR3 is 15 amino acids. CDR1 and CDR2 from the germline V gene are WSHSY and SAAADI. V shed 4 bases and J 3 bases; nucleotides not matched to a gene: 2. The CDR3 DNA reads TGCGCCAGCAGTGTAGGGACAGGGGGCTACAATGAGCAGTTCTTC. This codes for CASSVGTGGYNEQFF.

This clonotype has a handful of counts. CDR3 bases: TGTGCCATCAGTGAGGGGGAGACCCAGTACTTC. Its translation is CAISEGETQYF. J is TRBJ2-5 and V is TRBV10-3; D is ambiguous. Between the trimmed V and J ends, which lost 2 bases and 5 bases, there was a span of 3 bases. This CDR3 has 11 amino acids. The V gene's germline CDR1 is ENHRY and CDR2 SYGVKD.

The chain couples TRBV6-1 to TRBJ2-7; TRBD1 might be the D (6 bases). The germline V gene encodes CDR1 MNHNS and CDR2 SASEGT. The V end was cut by 6 bases, the J end by 0 bases, with 12 bases between. CDR3 length equals 14 residues. The CDR3 here is CASRLVQGSYEQYF. The CDR3 region has the DNA TGTGCCAGCAGGTTGGTACAGGGCTCCTACGAGCAGTACTTC.